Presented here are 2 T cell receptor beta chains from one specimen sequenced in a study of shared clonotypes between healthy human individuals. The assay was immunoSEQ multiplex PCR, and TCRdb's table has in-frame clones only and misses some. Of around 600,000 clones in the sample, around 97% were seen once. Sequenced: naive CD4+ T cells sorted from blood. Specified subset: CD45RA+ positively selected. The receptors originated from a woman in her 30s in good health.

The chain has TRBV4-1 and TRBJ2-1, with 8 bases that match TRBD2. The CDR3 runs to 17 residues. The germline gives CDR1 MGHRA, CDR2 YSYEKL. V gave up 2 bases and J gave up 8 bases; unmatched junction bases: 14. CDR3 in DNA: TGCGCCAGCAGCCAACCGGCTCGGGGGGGGACGAATGATGAGCAGTTCTTC. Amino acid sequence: CASSQPARGGTNDEQFF.

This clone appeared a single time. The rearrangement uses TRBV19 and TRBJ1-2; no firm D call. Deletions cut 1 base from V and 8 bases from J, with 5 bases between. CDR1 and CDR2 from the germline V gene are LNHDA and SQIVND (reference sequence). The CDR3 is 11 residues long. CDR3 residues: CASSIAAGYTF. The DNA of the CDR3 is TGTGCCAGTAGTATAGCCGCCGGCTACACCTTC.